These 5 T cell receptor beta chains came from one sample sequenced in a study of blood T cell repertoires in COVID-19. Profiled with immunoSEQ multiplex PCR; TCRdb holds only in-frame clones, not every one. The profile shows approximately 150,000 clones, around 84% of them singletons. Source material: PBMCs or T cells enriched from blood (not recorded which). The source of these receptors is a man aged 40-49 years who had recovered from COVID-19.

The chain joins TRBV18 to TRBJ1-2; D might be TRBD1 (5 bases). CDR3 length: 13 amino acids. Per germline, CDR1 KGHSH and CDR2 LQKENI. V was pared by 4 bases and J by 2 bases, with 8 bases between. CDR3 sequence reads: CASSLTANYGYTF. Here the CDR3 DNA reads TGTGCCAGCTCACTGACAGCCAACTATGGCTACACCTTC. The full variable domain, in which reference TRBV18 and TRBJ1-2 provide the parts outside the CDR3, is NAGVMQNPRHLVRRRGQEARLRCSPMKGHSHVYWYRQLPEEGLKFMVYLQKENIIDESGMPKERFSAEFPKEGPSILRIQQVVRGDSAAYFCASSLTANYGYTFGSGTRLTVV.

The chain recombines TRBV7-9 with TRBJ1-6; D is undetermined. The CDR3 sequence is 13 residues long. V lost 2 bases, J lost 10 bases, and 9 bases lay in between. Germline V gene sequence: CDR1 SEHNR, CDR2 FQNEAQ (reference sequence). This CDR3 reads CASSLLAASPLHF. CDR3 bases: TGTGCCAGCAGCTTATTGGCCGCCTCACCCCTCCACTTT.

This clone was counted between two and nine times. The chain carries TRBV7-8 and TRBJ1-2, with D perhaps TRBD1 (5 bases). The ends were cut back, 1 base at V and 8 bases at J, with 11 bases in the middle. This CDR3 is 13 amino acids long. CDR1 SGHVS and CDR2 FQNEAQ come from the germline V gene. The CDR3 DNA reads as TGTGCCAGCAGCTTAGAGCAGGGTTGGGGCTACACCTTC. Its translation is CASSLEQGWGYTF.

The chain uses TRBV9 and TRBJ1-3, with D tentatively TRBD1 (6 bases). The CDR3 runs to 15 residues. The germline V gene has CDR1 SGDLS and CDR2 YYNGEE. V dropped 5 bases and J dropped 0 bases, with 12 bases sitting between them. CDR3 DNA sequence: TGTGCCAGCAGTCCGGGGGGCATCTCTGGAAACACCATATATTTT. Translated, it gives CASSPGGISGNTIYF.

The V and J genes are TRBV6-5 and TRBJ1-3; D gene uncertain. V was cut by 8 bases and J by 9 bases, with 8 bases left in between. Germline-derived CDR1 and CDR2 are MNHEY and SVGAGI. This CDR3 spans 10 amino acids. The CDR3 bases are TGTGCCAGCCTCCGAGGCACCATATATTTT. Its protein is CASLRGTIYF.